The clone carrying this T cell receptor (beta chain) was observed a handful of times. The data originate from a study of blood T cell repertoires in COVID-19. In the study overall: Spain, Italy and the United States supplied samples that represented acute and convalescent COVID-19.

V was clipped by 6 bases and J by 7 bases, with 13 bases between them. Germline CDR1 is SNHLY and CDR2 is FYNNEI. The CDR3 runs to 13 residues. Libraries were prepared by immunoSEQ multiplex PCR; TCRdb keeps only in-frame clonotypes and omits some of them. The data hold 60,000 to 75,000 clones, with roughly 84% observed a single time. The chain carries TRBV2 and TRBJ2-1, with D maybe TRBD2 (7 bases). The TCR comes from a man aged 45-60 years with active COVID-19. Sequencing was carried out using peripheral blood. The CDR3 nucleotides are TGTGCCAGCAGGGCCGGGGGGCCAAATGAGCAGTTCTTC. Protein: CASRAGGPNEQFF.